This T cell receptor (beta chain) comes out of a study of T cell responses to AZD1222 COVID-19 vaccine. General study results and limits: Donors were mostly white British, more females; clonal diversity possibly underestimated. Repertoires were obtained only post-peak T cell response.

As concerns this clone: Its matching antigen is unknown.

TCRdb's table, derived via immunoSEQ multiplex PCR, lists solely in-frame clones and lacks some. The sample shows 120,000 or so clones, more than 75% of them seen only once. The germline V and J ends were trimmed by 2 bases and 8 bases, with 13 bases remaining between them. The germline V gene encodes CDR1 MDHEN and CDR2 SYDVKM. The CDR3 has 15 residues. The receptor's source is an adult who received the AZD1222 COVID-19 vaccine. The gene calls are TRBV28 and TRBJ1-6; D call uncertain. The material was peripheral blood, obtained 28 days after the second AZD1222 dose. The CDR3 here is CASSLQSYGDSPLHF. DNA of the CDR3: TGTGCCAGCAGTTTACAGTCCTATGGAGATTCACCCCTCCACTTT.